A single sample gave rise to the 2 T cell receptor beta chains below, sequenced in a study of cytomegalovirus exposure and HLA in healthy donors. The study ran its PCR with 60 Vbeta and 13 Jbeta primers. The data were produced by immunoSEQ multiplex PCR, yet TCRdb's version contains in-frame clones alone and is incomplete. Its table records about 92,000 clones. What was sequenced was PBMCs. All receptors derive from a man aged 45-60 years in good health and CMV-seropositive.

The rearrangement uses TRBV30 and TRBJ2-2, with D hard to call. The germline CDR1 and CDR2 sequences are GTSNPN and SVGIG (reference sequence). V lost 0 bases to trimming and J lost 6 bases, with 5 bases between them. The CDR3 has 12 residues. Here the CDR3 reads CAWSVGSGELFF. Here the CDR3 DNA reads TGTGCCTGGAGTGTCGGGTCCGGGGAGCTGTTTTTT.

The chain recombines TRBV15 with TRBJ2-5; 10 bases agree with TRBD2. J was trimmed by 5 bases and V by 0 bases; bases with no gene match: 12. The germline V gene encodes CDR1 LNHNV and CDR2 YYDKDF (reference sequence). CDR3 length: 18 residues. The DNA for the CDR3 is TGTGCCACCAGCAGAGAAGGGGGTAGCGGGAGGTACTGGGAGACCCAGTACTTC. Encoded protein: CATSREGGSGRYWETQYF.